The 3 T cell receptor beta chains below come from one sample, sequenced in a study of blood T cell repertoires in COVID-19. Profiling relied on immunoSEQ multiplex PCR, and the TCRdb table lists in-frame clones only, not all of them. The data hold over 110,000 clones, with under 90% observed a single time. The sequencing sample was made of peripheral blood. The receptors shown here come from a human donor in a cohort sampled during active COVID-19.

The chain is built from TRBV20-1 and TRBJ1-1; D is perhaps TRBD1 (5 bases). Between the trimmed V and J ends, which lost 3 bases and 3 bases, there was a span of 11 bases. CDR3 length: 13 residues. CDR1 and CDR2 (germline): DFQATT, SNEGSKA (reference sequence). The DNA for the CDR3 is TGCAGTGCTAGTCAGGGAGGGTACACTGAAGCTTTCTTT. Translating gives CSASQGGYTEAFF.

V gene TRBV9 combines with J gene TRBJ1-5; D gene unclear. V was shortened by 0 bases and J by 9 bases, with 10 bases between the two germline ends. This CDR3 comprises 13 residues. From germline, CDR1 is SGDLS and CDR2 YYNGEE. In DNA, the CDR3 is TGTGCCAGCAGCGTAGACTCCGGTCGGCCCCAGCATTTT. Protein product: CASSVDSGRPQHF.

This clone occurred once. The chain recombines TRBV9 with TRBJ1-6, with D possibly matching TRBD1 (6 bases). CDR3 length: 15 residues. Germline CDR1 reads SGDLS; CDR2 reads YYNGEE. Trimming removed 7 bases at V and 4 bases at J, with 15 bases between. The CDR3 region is CASGISDRYNSPLHF. In DNA form, the CDR3 reads TGTGCCAGCGGAATTTCGGACAGATATAATTCACCCCTCCACTTT.